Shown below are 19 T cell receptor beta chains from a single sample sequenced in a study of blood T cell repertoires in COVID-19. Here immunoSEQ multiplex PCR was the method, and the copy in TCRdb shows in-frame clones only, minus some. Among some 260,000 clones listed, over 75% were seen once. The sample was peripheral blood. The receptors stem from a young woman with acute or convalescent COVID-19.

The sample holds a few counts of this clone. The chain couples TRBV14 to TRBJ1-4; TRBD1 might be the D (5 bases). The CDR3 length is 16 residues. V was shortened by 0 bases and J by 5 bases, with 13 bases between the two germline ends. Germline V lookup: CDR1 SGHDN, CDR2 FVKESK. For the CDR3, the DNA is TGTGCCAGCAGCCAAGACAGGGCAGCTAGAAATGAAAAACTGTTTTTT. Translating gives CASSQDRAARNEKLFF.

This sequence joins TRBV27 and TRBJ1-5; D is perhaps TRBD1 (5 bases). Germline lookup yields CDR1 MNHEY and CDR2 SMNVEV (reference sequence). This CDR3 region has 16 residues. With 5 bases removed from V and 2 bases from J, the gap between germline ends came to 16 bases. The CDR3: CASSPQGLAGNQPQHF. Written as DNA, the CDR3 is TGTGCCAGCAGTCCCCAGGGACTAGCGGGCAATCAGCCCCAGCATTTT.

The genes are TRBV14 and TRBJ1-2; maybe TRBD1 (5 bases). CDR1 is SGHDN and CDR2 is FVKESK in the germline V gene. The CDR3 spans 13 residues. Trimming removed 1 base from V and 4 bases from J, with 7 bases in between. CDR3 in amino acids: CASSQGRVYGYTF. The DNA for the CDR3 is TGTGCCAGCAGCCAAGGCAGGGTCTATGGCTACACCTTC. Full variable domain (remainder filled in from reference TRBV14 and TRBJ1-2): EAGVTQFPSHSVIEKGQTVTLRCDPISGHDNLYWYRRVMGKEIKFLLHFVKESKQDESGMPNNRFLAERTGGTYSTLKVQPAELEDSGVYFCASSQGRVYGYTFGSGTRLTVV.

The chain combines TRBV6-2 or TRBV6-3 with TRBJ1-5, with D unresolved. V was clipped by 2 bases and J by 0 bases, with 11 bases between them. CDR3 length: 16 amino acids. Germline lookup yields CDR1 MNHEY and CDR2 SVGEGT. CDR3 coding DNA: TGTGCCAGCAGTTACCGGGAAATACCTAGCAATCAGCCCCAGCATTTT. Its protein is CASSYREIPSNQPQHF.

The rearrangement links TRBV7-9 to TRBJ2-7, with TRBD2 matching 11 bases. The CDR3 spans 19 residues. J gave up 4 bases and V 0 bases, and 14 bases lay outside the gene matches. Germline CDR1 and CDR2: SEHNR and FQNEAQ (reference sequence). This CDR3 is CASSLASLAGGTPLYEQYF. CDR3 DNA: TGTGCCAGCAGCTTAGCGTCCCTAGCGGGAGGAACCCCCCTATACGAGCAGTACTTC.

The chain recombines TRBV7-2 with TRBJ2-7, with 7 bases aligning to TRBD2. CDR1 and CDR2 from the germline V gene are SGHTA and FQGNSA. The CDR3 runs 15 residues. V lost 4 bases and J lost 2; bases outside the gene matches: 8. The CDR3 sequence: CASSYASGGTYEQYF. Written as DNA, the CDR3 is TGTGCCAGCAGCTACGCTAGCGGAGGGACCTACGAGCAGTACTTC. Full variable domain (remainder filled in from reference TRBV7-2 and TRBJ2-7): GAGVSQSPSNKVTEKGKDVELRCDPISGHTALYWYRQSLGQGLEFLIYFQGNSAPDKSGLPSDRFSAERTGGSVSTLTIQRTQQEDSAVYLCASSYASGGTYEQYFGPGTRLTVT.

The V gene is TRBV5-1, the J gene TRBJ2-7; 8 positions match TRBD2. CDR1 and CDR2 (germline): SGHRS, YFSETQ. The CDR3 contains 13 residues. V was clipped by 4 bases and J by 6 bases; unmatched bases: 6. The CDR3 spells CASSASGSGEQYF. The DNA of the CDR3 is TGCGCCAGCAGCGCTAGCGGGTCAGGCGAGCAGTACTTC.

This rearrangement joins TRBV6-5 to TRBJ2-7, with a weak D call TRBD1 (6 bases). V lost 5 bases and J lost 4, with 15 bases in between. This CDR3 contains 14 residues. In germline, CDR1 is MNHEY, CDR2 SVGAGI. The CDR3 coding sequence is TGTGCCAGCAGTCAGACAGGAAAAAGGTACGAGCAGTACTTC. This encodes CASSQTGKRYEQYF.

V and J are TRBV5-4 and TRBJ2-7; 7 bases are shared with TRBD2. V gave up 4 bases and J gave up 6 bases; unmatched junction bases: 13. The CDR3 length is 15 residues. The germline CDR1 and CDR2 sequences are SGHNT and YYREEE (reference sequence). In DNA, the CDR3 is TGTGCCAGCAGCGACAAGCGGGAAGTGTCCGGCGAGCAGTACTTC. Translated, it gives CASSDKREVSGEQYF. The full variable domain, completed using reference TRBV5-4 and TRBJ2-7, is ETGVTQSPTHLIKTRGQQVTLRCSSQSGHNTVSWYQQALGQGPQFIFQYYREEENGRGNFPPRFSGLQFPNYSSELNVNALELDDSALYLCASSDKREVSGEQYFGPGTRLTVT.

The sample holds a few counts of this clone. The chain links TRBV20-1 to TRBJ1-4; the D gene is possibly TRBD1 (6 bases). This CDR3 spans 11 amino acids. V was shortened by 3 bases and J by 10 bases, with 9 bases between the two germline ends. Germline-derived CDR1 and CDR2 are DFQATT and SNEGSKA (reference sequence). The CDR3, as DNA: TGCAGTGCTAGGGACAGCCCAAAACTGTTTTTT. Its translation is CSARDSPKLFF.

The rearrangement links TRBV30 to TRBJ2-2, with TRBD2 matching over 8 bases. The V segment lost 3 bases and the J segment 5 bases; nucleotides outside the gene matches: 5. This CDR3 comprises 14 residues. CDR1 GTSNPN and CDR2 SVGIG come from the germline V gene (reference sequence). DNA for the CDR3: TGTGCCTGGAGGGGGACTAGAAGAACCGGGGAGCTGTTTTTT. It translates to CAWRGTRRTGELFF. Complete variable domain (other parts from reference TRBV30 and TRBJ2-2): SQTIHQWPATLVQPVGSPLSLECTVEGTSNPNLYWYRQAAGRGLQLLFYSVGIGQISSEVPQNLSASRPQDRQFILSSKKLLLSDSGFYLCAWRGTRRTGELFFGEGSRLTVL.

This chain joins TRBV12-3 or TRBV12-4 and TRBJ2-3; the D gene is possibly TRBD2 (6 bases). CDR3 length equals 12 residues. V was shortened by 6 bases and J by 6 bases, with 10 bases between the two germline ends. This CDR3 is CASSASVDTQYF. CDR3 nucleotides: TGTGCCAGCAGCGCTAGCGTCGATACGCAGTATTTT.

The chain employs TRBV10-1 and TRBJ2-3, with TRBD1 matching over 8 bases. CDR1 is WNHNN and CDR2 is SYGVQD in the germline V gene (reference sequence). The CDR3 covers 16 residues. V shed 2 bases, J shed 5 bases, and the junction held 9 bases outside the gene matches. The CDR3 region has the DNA TGCGCCAGCAGTGAGGTGTCGGGCAGGGGGCAAGATACGCAGTATTTT. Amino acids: CASSEVSGRGQDTQYF.

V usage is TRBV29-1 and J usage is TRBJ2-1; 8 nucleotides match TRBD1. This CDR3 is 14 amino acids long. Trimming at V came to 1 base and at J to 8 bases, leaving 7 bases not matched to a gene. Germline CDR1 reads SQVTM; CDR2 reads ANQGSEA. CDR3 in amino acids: CSVEGSGGFDEQFF. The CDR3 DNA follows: TGCAGCGTTGAAGGGTCAGGGGGCTTCGATGAGCAGTTCTTC.

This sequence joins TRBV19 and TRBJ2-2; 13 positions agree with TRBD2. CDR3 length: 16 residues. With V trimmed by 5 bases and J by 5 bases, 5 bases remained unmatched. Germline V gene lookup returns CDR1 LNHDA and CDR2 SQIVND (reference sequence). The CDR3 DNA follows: TGTGCCAGTAGTTTACTAGCGGGAGGGCCGACCGGGGAGCTGTTTTTT. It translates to CASSLLAGGPTGELFF.

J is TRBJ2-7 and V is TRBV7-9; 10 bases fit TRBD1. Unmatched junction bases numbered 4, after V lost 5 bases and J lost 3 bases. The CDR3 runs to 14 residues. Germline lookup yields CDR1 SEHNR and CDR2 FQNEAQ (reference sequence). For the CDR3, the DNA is TGTGCCAGCAGCCCAAGGACAGGGGGCTACGAGCAGTACTTC. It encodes CASSPRTGGYEQYF.

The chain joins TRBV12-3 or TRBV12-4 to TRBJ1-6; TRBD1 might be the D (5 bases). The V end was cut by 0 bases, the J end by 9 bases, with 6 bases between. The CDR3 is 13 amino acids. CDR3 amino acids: CASSLAGGSPLHF. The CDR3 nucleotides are TGTGCCAGCAGTTTAGCCGGGGGTTCACCCCTCCACTTT.

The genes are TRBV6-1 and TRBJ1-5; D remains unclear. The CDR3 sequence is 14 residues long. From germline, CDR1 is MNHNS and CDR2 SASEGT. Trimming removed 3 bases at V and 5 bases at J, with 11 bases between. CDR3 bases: TGTGCCAGCAGTGATGGTACTCCTTATCAGCCCCAGCATTTT. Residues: CASSDGTPYQPQHF.

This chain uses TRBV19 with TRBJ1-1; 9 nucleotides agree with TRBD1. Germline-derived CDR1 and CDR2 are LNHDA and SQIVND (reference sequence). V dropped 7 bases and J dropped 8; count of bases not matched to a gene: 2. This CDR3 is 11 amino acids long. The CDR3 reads CASNTGGEAFF. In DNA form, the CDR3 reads TGTGCCAGTAATACAGGGGGCGAAGCTTTCTTT.